Listed below are T cell receptor beta chains from one sample, sequenced in a study of T-cell reconstitution after alpha-beta-depleted transplantation in children. TCRdb ran MiXCR on the PCR reads and lists one entry per CDR3 protein. The data hold hundreds of thousands of distinct CDR3 sequences, with around 12% observed a single time. The source material was PBMCs, sampled before TCRalphabeta/CD19-depleted stem cell transplant. The receptors stem from a girl aged 2 to 9 with congenital amegakaryocytic thrombocytopenia, due to receive a stem cell transplant. Both conserved end residues are part of each CDR3. The D gene is left open where the match is weak. Expanded clones are given a class, and other clones once, few, many or no size at all.

d_call,j_call,v_call,clone_size,cdr3_aa,cdr3_nt
.,TRBJ1-1,TRBV29-1,.,CSVEENSLNTEAFF,TGCAGCGTTGAGGAAAATTCGCTGAACACTGAAGCTTTCTTT
.,TRBJ2-7,TRBV5-7,few,CASSPDRSAYEQYF,TGTGCCAGCAGCCCCGACCGGTCGGCCTACGAGCAGTACTTC
.,TRBJ2-1,TRBV6-1,few,CASSRDNIRINEQFF,TGTGCCAGCAGCAGGGACAATATAAGAATCAATGAGCAGTTCTTC
TRBD2,TRBJ2-7,TRBV20-1,.,CSASPAGLAGDYEQYF,TGCAGTGCTTCACCTGCGGGACTAGCGGGGGATTACGAGCAGTACTTC
TRBD1,TRBJ2-7,TRBV28,.,CASTAAPGTGYEQYF,TGTGCCAGCACCGCGGCCCCCGGGACAGGGTACGAGCAGTACTTC
TRBD1,TRBJ1-1,TRBV20-1,many,CSARGQVTEAFF,TGCAGTGCTAGGGGACAGGTCACTGAAGCTTTCTTT
.,TRBJ2-2,TRBV29-1,few,CSVAAPNTGELFF,TGCAGCGTTGCGGCTCCCAACACCGGGGAGCTGTTTTTT
.,TRBJ2-2,TRBV12-5,.,CAHRGLGGELFF,TGTGCTCACAGAGGGTTAGGCGGGGAGCTGTTTTTT
.,TRBJ2-2,TRBV9,.,CATSSAPQPGELFF,TGTGCCACCTCGAGTGCCCCACAACCCGGGGAGCTGTTTTTT
TRBD2,TRBJ2-2,TRBV7-8,.,CASSLVLGPSGRDTGELFF,TGTGCCAGCAGCTTAGTTTTGGGGCCTAGCGGGAGGGACACCGGGGAGCTGTTTTTT
.,TRBJ2-7,TRBV6-1,many,CASSELGGNEQYF,TGTGCCAGCAGTGAATTAGGCGGGAACGAGCAGTACTTC
.,TRBJ2-1,TRBV20-1,many,CSARVGGRSSYNEQFF,TGCAGTGCTAGAGTGGGAGGACGTAGCTCCTACAATGAGCAGTTCTTC
.,TRBJ2-3,TRBV19,few,CASSGGREDTQYF,TGTGCCAGTAGTGGCGGTCGGGAGGATACGCAGTATTTT
.,TRBJ1-4,TRBV29-1,many,CSAATVGEKLFF,TGCAGCGCCGCAACAGTGGGGGAAAAACTGTTTTTT
TRBD1,TRBJ2-1,TRBV5-1,.,CASSVTDRGRRNGEQFF,TGCGCCAGCAGCGTAACGGACAGGGGGCGCCGTAATGGTGAGCAGTTCTTC
TRBD1,TRBJ2-3,TRBV20-1,few,CSPRQGATDTQYF,TGCAGCCCCCGACAGGGAGCCACAGATACGCAGTATTTT
.,TRBJ1-5,TRBV11-2,.,CASSLGLVGDQPQHF,TGTGCCAGCAGCTTAGGACTTGTAGGCGATCAGCCCCAGCATTTT
.,TRBJ1-4,TRBV2,.,CASGHGVIDEKLFF,TGTGCCAGCGGGCACGGGGTAATTGATGAAAAACTGTTTTTT
.,TRBJ2-7,TRBV20-1,many,CSASEQGVGYEQYF,TGCAGTGCTAGCGAACAGGGAGTTGGCTACGAGCAGTACTTC
.,TRBJ2-3,TRBV25-1,many,CASTPFGDTQYF,TGTGCCAGCACGCCCTTCGGGGATACGCAGTATTTT
TRBD2,TRBJ2-1,TRBV5-1,many,CASSLVPGGGSYNEQFF,TGCGCCAGCAGCTTGGTTCCGGGGGGAGGGTCCTACAATGAGCAGTTCTTC
.,TRBJ2-5,TRBV12-3/TRBV12-4,many,CASSLRIILPETQYF,TGTGCCAGCAGTTTGAGAATCATCCTTCCGGAGACCCAGTACTTC
.,TRBJ2-3,TRBV18,few,CASSPTGLTDTQYF,TGTGCCAGCTCACCAACAGGACTAACAGATACGCAGTATTTT
TRBD1,TRBJ2-1,TRBV29-1,many,CSVVGDRGRNEQFF,TGCAGCGTTGTAGGGGACAGGGGGCGAAATGAGCAGTTCTTC
TRBD2,TRBJ2-1,TRBV3-1,.,CATSQGRTSGLGFEQFF,TGTGCCACCAGCCAAGGCCGAACTAGCGGTTTAGGGTTTGAGCAGTTCTTC
TRBD1,TRBJ1-5,TRBV5-1,.,CASSRDSGQPQHF,TGCGCCAGCAGCCGGGACAGCGGACAGCCCCAGCATTTT
TRBD1,TRBJ2-5,TRBV20-1,many,CSARDFRTGSSETQYF,TGCAGTGCTAGAGATTTCAGGACAGGGAGTTCGGAGACCCAGTACTTC
.,TRBJ2-1,TRBV12-3/TRBV12-4,many,CASSFGGPENEQFF,TGTGCCAGCAGTTTTGGGGGGCCAGAGAATGAGCAGTTCTTC
TRBD1,TRBJ2-7,TRBV5-1,many,CASSIPGTGNKVYEQYF,TGCGCCAGCAGCATACCCGGGACAGGGAACAAGGTCTACGAGCAGTACTTC
TRBD2,TRBJ2-1,TRBV7-2,.,CASSLESGSEQFF,TGTGCCAGCAGCTTAGAGAGCGGGAGCGAGCAGTTCTTC
.,TRBJ2-3,TRBV29-1,.,CSVELGGGTYRADTQYF,TGCAGCGTTGAACTCGGGGGAGGAACGTATCGGGCAGATACGCAGTATTTT
.,TRBJ2-7,TRBV10-2,many,CASSESTVYEQYF,TGCGCCAGCAGTGAGTCGACCGTCTACGAGCAGTACTTC